Here is one T cell receptor (beta chain) with its context. The same CDR3 arises from other DNA sequences in this sample as well. The data are from a study of T cell changes during pregnancy in multiple sclerosis. The protocol was immunoSEQ multiplex PCR, while the TCRdb copy is restricted to in-frame clones and leaves out a portion. The sample gives some 38,000 clones, 75% to 95% of which show up once; over 10% is in the top ten. Germline CDR1 SGHVS, CDR2 FNYEAQ. This CDR3 contains 15 residues. V was trimmed by 5 bases and J by 2 bases, leaving 10 bases between them. This rearrangement joins TRBV7-6 to TRBJ1-6; a weak D match, TRBD1 (5 bases). The sequence came from a female donor with multiple sclerosis, enrolled in a pregnancy study. Material: CD8+ T cells from peripheral blood mononuclear cells, obtained after pregnancy. The CDR3 region has the DNA TGTGCCAGCAGCAAGGACATTGCCTATAATTCACCCCTCCACTTT. Encoded protein: CASSKDIAYNSPLHF.